The 20 T cell receptor beta chains reported below all come from one sample, sequenced in a study of immune cell composition in non-small cell lung cancer. TCRdb's table, derived via immunoSEQ multiplex PCR, lists solely in-frame clones and lacks some. The sample includes over 4,000 clones, around 83% seen only once; the top ten take about 12%. Source material: lung tumor tissue. All receptors come from a human donor with non-small cell lung cancer.

The V call is TRBV7-2, the J call TRBJ2-7, with D possibly being TRBD2 (7 bases). Germline lookup yields CDR1 SGHTA and CDR2 FQGNSA. The CDR3 length is 15 residues. Trimming took off 6 bases at V and 3 bases at J, with 18 bases between the two ends. As DNA, the CDR3 is TGTGCCAGCAGAGACGGGGGGCGGTTTGGCTACGAGCAGTACTTC. Translating it yields CASRDGGRFGYEQYF.

The sample holds a few counts of this clone. This chain links TRBV5-1 with TRBJ1-2, with D perhaps matching TRBD1 (6 bases). The CDR3 extends over 19 amino acids. Germline-derived CDR1 and CDR2 are SGHRS and YFSETQ. The V end lost 0 bases, the J end lost 0 bases, and 21 bases lay between the germline ends. CDR3 sequence (DNA): TGCGCCAGCAGCTTGGCCTCAGAGCCACAGGGACGATCTAACTATGGCTACACCTTC. It yields the protein CASSLASEPQGRSNYGYTF.

The chain combines TRBV5-1 with TRBJ2-6, with 7 bases lining up with TRBD1. V was clipped by 4 bases and J by 2 bases; unmatched bases: 6. CDR1 SGHRS and CDR2 YFSETQ come from the germline V gene. The CDR3 covers 16 residues. In DNA form, the CDR3 reads TGCGCCAGCAGCGGCAGACAGGGAGCTGGGGCCAACGTCCTGACTTTC. Protein: CASSGRQGAGANVLTF.

This clone has only a few counts. This chain uses TRBV11-2 with TRBJ1-1, with 10 bases matching TRBD1. The CDR3 has 12 amino acids. V shed 1 base, J shed 12 bases, and the junction held 2 bases outside the gene matches. CDR1 and CDR2 (germline): SGHAT, FQNNGV. CDR3 bases: TGTGCCAGCAGCTTAGGGACAGGGGGGACTTTCTTT. It encodes CASSLGTGGTFF. The full variable domain, its missing parts supplied by reference TRBV11-2 and TRBJ1-1, is EAGVAQSPRYKIIEKRQSVAFWCNPISGHATLYWYQQILGQGPKLLIQFQNNGVVDDSQLPKDRFSAERLKGVDSTLKIQPAKLEDSAVYLCASSLGTGGTFFGQGTRLTVV.

The chain is built from TRBV9 and TRBJ1-1; TRBD1 is a possible D gene (5 bases). Germline CDR1 reads SGDLS; CDR2 reads YYNGEE. Trimming removed 3 bases from V and 0 bases from J, with 12 bases in between. The CDR3 is 15 residues long. CDR3 region: CASSAQPGLNTEAFF. For the CDR3, the DNA is TGTGCCAGCAGCGCCCAGCCAGGGTTGAACACTGAAGCTTTCTTT. Combining the CDR3 with reference TRBV9 and TRBJ1-1 gives the whole variable domain DSGVTQTPKHLITATGQRVTLRCSPRSGDLSVYWYQQSLDQGLQFLIQYYNGEERAKGNILERFSAQQFPDLHSELNLSSLELGDSALYFCASSAQPGLNTEAFFGQGTRLTVV.

The chain joins TRBV7-6 to TRBJ1-1, with D unclear. In germline, CDR1 is SGHVS, CDR2 FNYEAQ. V lost 1 base and J lost 0, with 15 bases in between. CDR3 size: 17 residues. The CDR3 DNA is TGTGCCAGCAGCTTAGGTTTAGGAGTAGAAATGAACACTGAAGCTTTCTTT. It encodes CASSLGLGVEMNTEAFF.

V and J are TRBV29-1 and TRBJ2-1, with a possible D match to TRBD2 (6 bases). The CDR3 runs 11 residues. Per the germline V gene, CDR1 is SQVTM and CDR2 is ANQGSEA. Trimming stripped 7 bases from V and 10 bases from J, with 14 bases between. CDR3 loop: CSARREPEQFF. CDR3 DNA sequence: TGCAGCGCCCGCCGGGAGCCCGAGCAGTTCTTC.

This clone has a handful of counts. This sequence joins TRBV10-3 and TRBJ1-2, with 12 bases matching TRBD1. Trimming took 6 bases from V and 6 from J; bases not matched to a gene: 8. The CDR3 extends over 15 amino acids. Germline CDR1 reads ENHRY; CDR2 reads SYGVKD. CDR3 sequence reads: CAISKRDRGQDGYTF. DNA of the CDR3: TGTGCCATCAGCAAGCGGGACAGGGGGCAAGATGGCTACACCTTC.

The chain has TRBV25-1 and TRBJ1-1; 10 nucleotides line up with TRBD1. CDR1 is MGHDK, CDR2 SYGVNS, per germline. This CDR3 comprises 12 residues. The ends lost 8 bases at V and 8 bases at J; junction bases unmatched: 5. The CDR3 sequence: CASSPGQGEAFF. Written as DNA, the CDR3 is TGTGCCAGCTCACCGGGACAGGGGGAAGCTTTCTTT.

DNA for the CDR3: TGTGCCAGCAGTTTAATTAAGGATACGCAGTATTTT. Amino acids: CASSLIKDTQYF. The chain carries TRBV28 and TRBJ2-3; unclear D gene. The CDR3 has 12 amino acids. V was cut by 2 bases and J by 6 bases, with 6 bases left in between. The V gene's germline CDR1 is MDHEN and CDR2 SYDVKM.

This clone appeared once. V usage is TRBV19 and J usage is TRBJ1-2, with D perhaps matching TRBD1 (6 bases). The germline V gene encodes CDR1 LNHDA and CDR2 SQIVND (reference sequence). This CDR3 is built from 17 residues. Trimming shortened V by 1 base and J by 1 base, and 16 bases separated the two germline ends. CDR3 nucleotide sequence: TGTGCCAGTAGTATAGCCCACCCAGGACAGCTTAACTATGGCTACACCTTC. It is translated as CASSIAHPGQLNYGYTF. Variable domain in full (rest from reference TRBV19 and TRBJ1-2): DGGITQSPKYLFRKEGQNVTLSCEQNLNHDAMYWYRQDPGQGLRLIYYSQIVNDFQKGDIAEGYSVSREKKESFPLTVTSAQKNPTAFYLCASSIAHPGQLNYGYTFGSGTRLTVV.

The V gene is TRBV28, the J gene TRBJ1-2, with D hard to call. The CDR3 spans 14 residues. The germline gives CDR1 MDHEN, CDR2 SYDVKM. V was clipped by 5 bases and J by 4 bases, with 14 bases between them. CDR3 amino acids: CASSDDGFPYGYTF. The DNA for the CDR3 is TGTGCCAGCAGTGATGACGGATTCCCCTATGGCTACACCTTC.

This rearrangement joins TRBV7-9 to TRBJ1-2; TRBD1 is a possible D gene (5 bases). Trimming took 1 base from V and 4 from J, leaving 7 bases between them. The CDR3 has 13 residues. Germline V gene lookup returns CDR1 SEHNR and CDR2 FQNEAQ (reference sequence). CDR3 DNA: TGTGCCAGCAGCTTAGGGGGGACCTATGGCTACACCTTC. It translates to CASSLGGTYGYTF.

This chain connects TRBV2 to TRBJ2-5, with 7 nucleotides matching TRBD2. Trimming took 0 bases from V and 2 from J; bases not matched to a gene: 6. The length of the CDR3 is 16 residues. In germline, CDR1 is SNHLY, CDR2 FYNNEI. The CDR3 DNA is TGTGCCAGCAGTGAAGCGAAAGCGGGGCGGCAAGAGACCCAGTACTTC. Translation: CASSEAKAGRQETQYF. Complete variable domain (other parts from reference TRBV2 and TRBJ2-5): EPEVTQTPSHQVTQMGQEVILRCVPISNHLYFYWYRQILGQKVEFLVSFYNNEISEKSEIFDDQFSVERPDGSNFTLKIRSTKLEDSAMYFCASSEAKAGRQETQYFGPGTRLLVL.

The V gene is TRBV20-1, the J gene TRBJ2-1; 9 bases agree with TRBD2. V lost 6 bases and J lost 8; bases outside the gene matches: 2. The CDR3 has 11 residues. Germline V gene data show CDR1 as DFQATT and CDR2 as SNEGSKA (reference sequence). CDR3 residues: CSALAGYEQFF. CDR3 bases: TGCAGTGCGCTAGCGGGGTATGAGCAGTTCTTC.

The V gene is TRBV5-1, the J gene TRBJ2-5; the D gene is possibly TRBD1 (6 bases). V was cut by 0 bases and J by 3 bases, with 6 bases left in between. The germline gives CDR1 SGHRS, CDR2 YFSETQ. CDR3 size: 13 residues. CDR3 protein: CASSLGTEETQYF. The CDR3 bases are TGCGCCAGCAGCTTGGGGACAGAAGAGACCCAGTACTTC.

The J gene is TRBJ2-7, the V gene TRBV7-2; 7 positions match TRBD1. The CDR3 has 15 residues. CDR1 and CDR2 from the germline V gene are SGHTA and FQGNSA. V was clipped by 3 bases and J by 7 bases; unmatched bases: 12. The CDR3 loop is CASSFTGVRSVEQYF. The CDR3 coding sequence is TGTGCCAGCAGCTTCACAGGGGTGCGAAGTGTGGAGCAGTACTTC.

This rearrangement joins TRBV19 to TRBJ1-5; 8 nucleotides align to TRBD1. V was clipped by 4 bases and J by 4 bases; unmatched bases: 3. CDR3 length: 14 amino acids. Germline CDR1 reads LNHDA; CDR2 reads SQIVND (reference sequence). Written as DNA, the CDR3 is TGTGCCAGTAGTACGACAGGGGCAAATCAGCCCCAGCATTTT. This gives the protein CASSTTGANQPQHF.

Of note for this clone: A far larger clone is a single base away, which makes a read error likely. The V gene is TRBV4-2, the J gene TRBJ2-7; 8 bases are a match to TRBD1. The CDR3 covers 14 residues. Trimming cost V 4 bases and J 2 bases; bases outside gene matches: 4. Germline CDR1 reads LGHNA; CDR2 reads YNFKEQ. The CDR3 DNA reads TGTGCCAGCAGCCCGGACAGGGTCCCCTACGAGCAGTACTTC. Protein: CASSPDRVPYEQYF.

The V and J genes are TRBV7-2 and TRBJ1-1; 11 bases map to TRBD1. CDR1 is SGHTA and CDR2 is FQGNSA in the germline V gene. The junction had 7 bases not matched to a gene; V was cut back by 3 bases and J by 4 bases. This CDR3 contains 16 residues. The CDR3 sequence: CASSFGQGAGGTEAFF. CDR3 in DNA: TGTGCCAGCAGCTTCGGACAGGGGGCGGGGGGCACTGAAGCTTTCTTT. Variable domain in full (rest from reference TRBV7-2 and TRBJ1-1): GAGVSQSPSNKVTEKGKDVELRCDPISGHTALYWYRQSLGQGLEFLIYFQGNSAPDKSGLPSDRFSAERTGGSVSTLTIQRTQQEDSAVYLCASSFGQGAGGTEAFFGQGTRLTVV.